This T cell receptor (beta chain) was documented in a study of PD-L1 blockade in urothelial cancer. This clone was recorded only once. The time point denotes: pretreatment peripheral blood. Here immunoSEQ multiplex PCR was the method, and the copy in TCRdb shows in-frame clones only, minus some. The data show tens of thousands of clones, 85% seen once. The V end lost 6 bases, the J end lost 8 bases, and 7 bases lay between the germline ends. CDR1 and CDR2 (germline): MNHNY, SVGAGI (reference sequence). The length of the CDR3 is 11 residues. The rearrangement joins TRBV6-6 to TRBJ1-4; TRBD1 might be the D (5 bases). The sequence derives from a man between 60 and 75 years old with urothelial cancer. The input for sequencing was PBMCs, taken around atezolizumab (anti-PD-L1) treatment. The DNA for the CDR3 is TGTGCCAGCAGGCGGGGGGAAAAACTGTTTTTT. As protein: CASRRGEKLFF.